This TCR beta chain was recorded in a study of blood T cell repertoires in COVID-19. This clone was detected only once. Source study methods: Estimates of nucleated cell counts were drawn from the amplification of reference gene primers. TCRdb's copy holds only in-frame clones and misses some; the assay was immunoSEQ multiplex PCR. V, J and clone size reflect that table, while D and trimming were determined from the DNA. The data contain roughly 120,000 clones, around 83% of them singletons. Per the germline V gene, CDR1 is MDHEN and CDR2 is SYDVKM. V lost 3 bases to trimming and J lost 2 bases, with 14 bases between them. The CDR3 sequence is 16 residues long.

The sequenced sample was peripheral blood. The TCR was taken from an elderly woman with COVID-19, enrolled during active disease. The J gene is TRBJ2-1, the V gene TRBV28; maybe TRBD2 (6 bases). The CDR3 nucleotides read TGTGCCAGCAGTTTGGGATCAGCGGGTGCCTACAATGAGCAGTTCTTC. The encoded protein is CASSLGSAGAYNEQFF.